The clone carrying this TCR beta chain was seen many times. Its antigen remains unidentified. Trimming took 0 bases from V and 1 from J, leaving 4 bases between them. From germline, CDR1 is SGHRS and CDR2 YFSETQ. This CDR3 comprises 13 residues. This sample was included in a study of CD8 T cells in ankylosing spondylitis. The study, taken as a whole, reports: Previous work reported some of these motif variants in the synovial fluid and blood of reactive arthritis. It appeared that ankylosing spondylitis blood was characterized by a TCR beta motif of several highly homologous variants. Disease-linked clones were reportedly significantly enriched in matched ankylosing spondylitis synovial fluid.

Each TCR beta library was made by quantitative 5'-RACE that incorporated molecular barcodes. TCRdb re-called the 5' RACE reads through MiXCR, storing one row per CDR3 protein. The data show fewer than 550,000 distinct CDR3 sequences, about 5.7% seen once. The J gene is TRBJ1-1, the V gene TRBV5-1; D remains ambiguous. The sequence was collected from a male donor with ankylosing spondylitis. Sequencing was done on a sample of blood, either unsorted or a sorted T cell fraction (not recorded which). CDR3 in amino acids: CASSLGSNTEAFF. Written as DNA, the CDR3 is TGCGCCAGCAGCTTGGGATCGAACACTGAAGCTTTCTTT.